This TCR beta chain appears in the sequencing data of a study of blood T cell repertoires in COVID-19. Study-level background: Acute and convalescent COVID-19 samples came from the United States, Italy and Spain. Sample material is recorded as cDNA or gDNA derived from T cells, B-cell-depleted T cells, or PBMCs.

Germline lookup yields CDR1 SGHNT and CDR2 YYREEE (reference sequence). The junction had 6 bases not matched to a gene; V was cut back by 3 bases and J by 0 bases. The CDR3 length is 17 residues. Authors' analysis steps: Amplified reference gene primers provided the basis for estimating nucleated cell counts. Clones were sequenced by immunoSEQ multiplex PCR, and TCRdb holds only the in-frame ones, with some missing. That table furnishes V, J and clone size, whereas the DNA furnished D and trimming. The sample lists about 70,000 clones; approximately 83% were seen once. Specimen: peripheral blood. V gene TRBV5-4 combines with J gene TRBJ1-6, with 7 bases fitting TRBD1. The TCR was taken from a human donor in a cohort sampled during active COVID-19. CDR3 protein: CASSSGQASSYNSPLHF. CDR3 DNA sequence: TGTGCCAGCAGCTCCGGACAGGCGAGCTCCTATAATTCACCCCTCCACTTT. Variable domain in full (rest from reference TRBV5-4 and TRBJ1-6): ETGVTQSPTHLIKTRGQQVTLRCSSQSGHNTVSWYQQALGQGPQFIFQYYREEENGRGNFPPRFSGLQFPNYSSELNVNALELDDSALYLCASSSGQASSYNSPLHFGNGTRLTVT.